The 28 T cell receptor beta chains below all came from one sample that was sequenced in a study of blood T cells in healthy people across ages. Combining a sample-barcoded 5' primer with a J-beta primer mix, a second PCR ran for roughly 7 to 11 cycles. TCRdb re-analysed the 5' RACE reads in MiXCR, keeping a single row per CDR3 protein. The top ten clones hold roughly 24% of a sample with some 780,000 distinct CDR3 sequences, roughly 56% of them seen once. The sequencing sample was made of blood. The receptors originated from a man aged 35 to 55 in good health.

This chain uses TRBV5-1 with TRBJ2-1; 8 nucleotides match TRBD2. Germline V CDR1 and CDR2: SGHRS, YFSETQ. J lost 12 bases, V lost 3 bases, and 14 bases had no gene match. This CDR3 comprises 15 residues. The CDR3 DNA reads as TGCGCCAGCAGCTGGACCCCAGCGGGAGCAGTCGGGCAGTTCTTC. Translation: CASSWTPAGAVGQFF.

CDR3 in DNA: TGCAGTGCTAGCCGATCAAGGGGACTAGCTCAAGGGGAGCAGTACTTC. Translating gives CSASRSRGLAQGEQYF. The V and J genes are TRBV20-1 and TRBJ2-5; TRBD2 matches 9 bases. The CDR3 contains 16 residues. The V gene's germline CDR1 is DFQATT and CDR2 SNEGSKA (reference sequence). V was clipped by 3 bases and J by 11 bases; unmatched bases: 19.

V gene TRBV29-1 combines with J gene TRBJ1-1; no firm D call. The CDR3 spans 13 residues. CDR1 is SQVTM and CDR2 is ANQGSEA in the germline V gene. V gave up 0 bases and J gave up 7 bases, with 12 bases separating them. The CDR3 region is CSVEDLVLIEAFF. As DNA, the CDR3 is TGCAGCGTTGAAGATCTCGTCCTCATTGAAGCTTTCTTT.

This clonotype was seen only a few times. The V and J genes are TRBV29-1 and TRBJ2-5, with D possibly being TRBD1 or TRBD2 (5 bases each). V was shortened by 4 bases and J by 11 bases, with 17 bases between the two germline ends. CDR1 and CDR2 from the germline V gene are SQVTM and ANQGSEA. This CDR3 region has 12 residues. CDR3 bases: TGCAGCGTTGGGGGGACCCAAGGTGGGCAGTACTTC. This encodes CSVGGTQGGQYF. Based on the CDR3 plus reference TRBV29-1 and TRBJ2-5, the full variable domain is SAVISQKPSRDICQRGTSLTIQCQVDSQVTMMFWYRQQPGQSLTLIATANQGSEATYESGFVIDKFPISRPNLTFSTLTVSNMSPEDSSIYLCSVGGTQGGQYFGPGTRLLVL.

The chain links TRBV7-2 to TRBJ2-5; D unresolved. Germline-derived CDR1 and CDR2 are SGHTA and FQGNSA. V was cut by 1 base and J by 11 bases, with 8 bases left in between. CDR3 length: 11 residues. The CDR3 bases are TGTGCCAGCAGCTTAGACATACGGCAGTACTTC. Amino acids: CASSLDIRQYF.

CDR3 DNA sequence: TGCGCCAGCAGCCAGATCCCCCCCTACGAGCAGTACTTC. Translation gives CASSQIPPYEQYF. The chain uses TRBV4-1 and TRBJ2-7; D is undetermined. This CDR3 contains 13 residues. The germline gives CDR1 MGHRA, CDR2 YSYEKL. Trimming removed 3 bases at V and 2 bases at J, with 8 bases between.

The DNA for the CDR3 is TGTGCCAGCAGTTTATCTCAGACAGGGGGCGTGGATGATGAGCAGTTCTTC. Protein product: CASSLSQTGGVDDEQFF. The J gene is TRBJ2-1, the V gene TRBV27; 10 bases fit TRBD1. The CDR3 is 17 residues long. CDR1 MNHEY and CDR2 SMNVEV come from the germline V gene (reference sequence). The V segment lost 0 bases and the J segment 8 bases; nucleotides outside the gene matches: 10.

The V and J genes are TRBV21-1 and TRBJ1-2. TRBV21-1 is given as a pseudogene. The CDR3 length is 14 residues. The chain's CDR3 is CASSKFEIDYGYTF. CDR3 nucleotide sequence: TGTGCCAGCAGCAAATTTGAAATTGACTATGGCTACACCTTC.

This sequence joins TRBV28 and TRBJ2-1; 9 nucleotides match TRBD1. The CDR3 runs to 19 residues. CDR1 is MDHEN and CDR2 is SYDVKM in the germline V gene. Trimming at V came to 5 bases and at J to 6 bases, leaving 20 bases not matched to a gene. The CDR3 loop reads CASSTLTELGQGRPNEQFF. The CDR3 DNA reads as TGTGCCAGCAGTACACTAACGGAGCTAGGACAGGGGAGGCCCAATGAGCAGTTCTTC.

This clonotype was seen only a few times. The J gene is TRBJ1-5, the V gene TRBV6-1; D gene uncertain. CDR1 and CDR2 (germline): MNHNS, SASEGT. The CDR3 is made up of 16 amino acids. Trimming removed 2 bases at V and 3 bases at J, with 14 bases between. DNA of the CDR3: TGTGCCAGCAGTGAAAGTCACGGGTTCCTCAATCAGCCCCAGCATTTT. Translated, it gives CASSESHGFLNQPQHF.

This clonotype has just one count. The chain employs TRBV12-3 or TRBV12-4 and TRBJ1-2; 7 bases are a match to TRBD1. This CDR3 comprises 14 residues. The junction had 5 bases not matched to a gene; V was cut back by 3 bases and J by 4 bases. The CDR3 DNA reads as TGTGCCAGCAGTTTCGGGACAGCTGGCTATGGCTACACCTTC. Encoded protein: CASSFGTAGYGYTF.

This clonotype turned up a few times. The chain combines TRBV3-1 with TRBJ1-2; no clear D gene. This CDR3 spans 16 amino acids. V was trimmed by 5 bases and J by 2 bases, leaving 18 bases between them. Germline CDR1 reads LGHDT; CDR2 reads YNNKEL (reference sequence). Here the CDR3 reads CASSSPTRLLNYGYTF. For the CDR3, the DNA is TGTGCCAGCAGCTCGCCCACCCGACTTCTCAACTATGGCTACACCTTC.

The chain couples TRBV10-3 to TRBJ2-3; D is unclear. This CDR3 spans 11 amino acids. The V end was cut by 6 bases, the J end by 5 bases, with 6 bases between. CDR1 is ENHRY and CDR2 is SYGVKD in the germline V gene. The CDR3 nucleotides read TGTGCCATCAGGGAAGGAGATACGCAGTATTTT. Residues: CAIREGDTQYF.

This clonotype was seen only once. The chain recombines TRBV4-2 with TRBJ2-7; D possibly matches TRBD1 or TRBD2 (5 bases each). Germline CDR1 reads LGHNA; CDR2 reads YNFKEQ. V gave up 1 base and J gave up 2 bases, with 15 bases separating them. There are 16 residues in the CDR3. This CDR3 is CASSQAEGPTPYEQYF. In DNA, the CDR3 is TGTGCCAGCAGCCAAGCCGAGGGACCCACGCCCTACGAGCAGTACTTC.

The chain recombines TRBV12-3 or TRBV12-4 with TRBJ1-1; D call uncertain. The CDR3 loop spans 10 amino acids. Trimming took off 3 bases at V and 13 bases at J, with 9 bases between the two ends. This chain's CDR3 is CASSFLLGFF. The CDR3 DNA reads as TGTGCCAGCAGTTTTCTTCTTGGTTTCTTT.

V usage is TRBV9 and J usage is TRBJ2-5; 7 bases match TRBD1. The ends lost 5 bases at V and 3 bases at J; junction bases unmatched: 4. Looked up from germline, CDR1 is SGDLS and CDR2 is YYNGEE. The CDR3 is made up of 13 amino acids. As DNA, the CDR3 is TGTGCCAGCAGTGAAACAGGGGAAGAGACCCAGTACTTC. This translates into CASSETGEETQYF.

Ten or more counts support this clonotype. The rearrangement uses TRBV3-1 and TRBJ2-1, with TRBD1 as a possible D gene (5 bases). Germline CDR1 and CDR2: LGHDT and YNNKEL (reference sequence). The CDR3 contains 14 residues. Trimming stripped 0 bases from V and 9 bases from J, with 12 bases between. The CDR3 DNA is TGTGCCAGCAGCCAAGACGTGGTTAGGGGTGAGCAGTTCTTC. It encodes CASSQDVVRGEQFF.

V gene TRBV20-1 combines with J gene TRBJ2-5; perhaps TRBD1 as D (6 bases). The J call is doubtful: the DNA matches TRBJ2-7 better. The CDR3 is 12 amino acids. The V gene's germline CDR1 is DFQATT and CDR2 SNEGSKA (reference sequence). CDR3: CSASRTTGEQYF. The CDR3 coding sequence is TGCAGTGCTAGCCGGACGACAGGCGAGCAGTACTTC.

The CDR3 region is CASSLAGRVDEQFF. CDR3 nucleotide sequence: TGTGCCAGCAGCTTAGCCGGGAGAGTCGATGAGCAGTTCTTC. The rearrangement joins TRBV13 to TRBJ2-1; tentatively, D is TRBD2 (6 bases). The V end lost 1 base, the J end lost 8 bases, and 12 bases lay between the germline ends. Germline lookup yields CDR1 PRHDT and CDR2 FYEKMQ (reference sequence). The CDR3 loop spans 14 amino acids.

The chain employs TRBV9 and TRBJ1-3; D gene uncertain. The CDR3 has 16 residues. The V gene's germline CDR1 is SGDLS and CDR2 YYNGEE. The V end lost 0 bases, the J end lost 9 bases, and 19 bases lay between the germline ends. For the CDR3, the DNA is TGTGCCAGCAGCGTAGTGGGCAGTACATCCGGAGGCACCATATATTTT. This encodes CASSVVGSTSGGTIYF.

This clonotype came up many times. V gene TRBV6-4 combines with J gene TRBJ2-3; 11 nucleotides match TRBD2. CDR1 MRHNA and CDR2 SNTAGT come from the germline V gene. The CDR3 consists of 15 residues. The trim removed 3 bases at V and 1 base at J, leaving 0 bases unmatched. The CDR3 region is CASSETSGGTDTQYF. The CDR3 region has the DNA TGTGCCAGCAGTGAGACTAGCGGGGGCACAGATACGCAGTATTTT.

The chain links TRBV18 to TRBJ2-7; 8 bases map to TRBD1. This CDR3 comprises 14 residues. Germline V gene lookup returns CDR1 KGHSH and CDR2 LQKENI. The junction had 7 bases not matched to a gene; V was cut back by 2 bases and J by 7 bases. The CDR3 sequence is CASSPKDRVGEQYF. In DNA, the CDR3 is TGTGCCAGCTCACCAAAGGACAGGGTAGGTGAGCAGTACTTC.

The rearrangement links TRBV7-2 to TRBJ1-5, with D perhaps matching TRBD1 (6 bases). The CDR3 is 15 residues long. Germline CDR1 SGHTA, CDR2 FQGNSA. Trimming stripped 5 bases from V and 3 bases from J, with 14 bases between. CDR3 protein: CASSHSTGPNQPQHF. The DNA for the CDR3 is TGTGCCAGCAGCCATTCGACAGGTCCCAATCAGCCCCAGCATTTT. The variable domain in full, with the rest retrieved from reference TRBV7-2 and TRBJ1-5, is GAGVSQSPSNKVTEKGKDVELRCDPISGHTALYWYRQSLGQGLEFLIYFQGNSAPDKSGLPSDRFSAERTGGSVSTLTIQRTQQEDSAVYLCASSHSTGPNQPQHFGDGTRLSIL.

The genes are TRBV11-2 and TRBJ2-5; TRBD2 matches at 7 bases. Germline CDR1 reads SGHAT; CDR2 reads FQNNGV. V lost 4 bases, J lost 3 bases, and 14 bases stayed unmatched. The CDR3 is made up of 17 amino acids. The CDR3 DNA follows: TGTGCCAGCAGCTCCCACCCCGGTTGGGCGGGAGAAGAGACCCAGTACTTC. Amino acid sequence: CASSSHPGWAGEETQYF.

The J gene is TRBJ2-7, the V gene TRBV3-1, with D perhaps matching TRBD1 (6 bases). Trimming pared 1 base from V and 5 bases from J, leaving 12 bases between. CDR1 is LGHDT, CDR2 YNNKEL, per germline (reference sequence). This CDR3 has 14 residues. The CDR3 DNA follows: TGTGCCAGCAGCCAAGTCGCAGGGGTTCACGAGCAGTACTTC. This translates into CASSQVAGVHEQYF.

This clonotype came up many times. This rearrangement joins TRBV4-3 to TRBJ2-7; 7 nucleotides match TRBD2. Looked up from germline, CDR1 is LGHNA and CDR2 is YSLEER. V shed 1 base and J 3 bases; nucleotides not matched to a gene: 0. The CDR3 is 13 amino acids. In DNA form, the CDR3 reads TGCGCCAGCAGCCAAGGGACTAGCTACGAGCAGTACTTC. It translates to CASSQGTSYEQYF.

The sample holds a few counts of this clonotype. V usage is TRBV27 and J usage is TRBJ2-3; D call uncertain. V was pared by 0 bases and J by 5 bases, with 15 bases between. The CDR3 has 16 residues. Germline V gene sequence: CDR1 MNHEY, CDR2 SMNVEV (reference sequence). Here the CDR3 reads CASSLSATPVGDTQYF. The CDR3 DNA reads as TGTGCCAGCAGTTTATCGGCTACCCCGGTGGGAGATACGCAGTATTTT.

The chain is built from TRBV5-1 and TRBJ1-1; D unresolved. Germline CDR1 SGHRS, CDR2 YFSETQ. The CDR3 runs to 16 residues. V gave up 4 bases and J gave up 7 bases, with 23 bases separating them. CDR3 region: CASSRGAGSFLGEAFF. CDR3 nucleotide sequence: TGCGCCAGCAGCCGGGGAGCGGGATCGTTTCTAGGTGAAGCTTTCTTT.